The sequence of this T cell receptor (beta chain) was determined in a study of T cell repertoires in cytomegalovirus infection (dated by TCRdb to the late 2010s). Broadly, across the study: The HLA type of each donor mattered for the analysis, because public TCR beta signatures pointed to carriage of CMV infection along with the matching HLA type.

The instrument was an Illumina HiSeq 1500. TCRdb reprocessing: public reads trimmed at Q25 with fastp, clones called with MiXCR, in-frame beta chains kept. Rows merge per CDR3 protein into single entries with the most common DNA and genes. Recorded for this sample are over 300,000 distinct CDR3 sequences; roughly 15% of them occurred a single time. 9.5% to 15% of the sample lies in the top ten. Overall study results and their limits: The ex vivo response was dominated by HLA-C-restricted CMV-specific TCR beta clonotypes, which also provided the single most frequent clonotype in two of eight donors. In both this cohort and an independent roughly 350-donor cohort, the cumulative frequency of public TCR beta family members distinguished carriers of CMV infection plus the relevant HLA type.

In regard to this clonotype: No cognate antigen has been identified for it. Qualities for individual bases were not recorded, and no much larger clone is one base off.

There are 12 amino acids in the CDR3, from cysteine to phenylalanine inclusive. Only the CDR3 DNA is retained, 36 bases long and in frame from the first base. Deletion took 4 bases off V and 8 bases off J, with a span of 10 bases between the germline ends. This TCR derives from a human donor in good health (CMV status not recorded). Some clones in this sample may be carry-over from other donors' samples. The sequence joins TRBV12-3 or TRBV12-4 to TRBJ2-3; a weak D assignment points to TRBD2 (6 bases agree). Sequenced sample: PBMCs. The bases are TGTGCCAGCAGTTGGGTGGGGGGTACGCAGTATTTT. Translation gives CASSWVGGTQYF.